Below, 6 T cell receptor beta chains from the same sample are listed, as sequenced in a study of spatial heterogeneity in lung cancer. The study's findings and limits: Counts that tracked tumor mutation counts were those of expanded intratumoral alpha and beta TCRs.

These receptors' antigens are unknown. TCRdb ran MiXCR on the 5' RACE reads and lists one entry per CDR3 protein. The profile shows some 3,100 distinct CDR3 sequences, approximately 6.1% of them singletons. The time point denotes: sample taken at primary tumor resection. Source: lung tumor tissue, taken at surgery. The receptors originated from a male donor with early-stage non-small cell lung cancer.

This clonotype qualifies as medium-sized. The chain is built from TRBV29-1 and TRBJ1-2; TRBD1 matches 8 bases. The V and J ends lost 6 bases and 4 bases, in that order; junction bases with no gene match: 4. CDR1 and CDR2 from the germline V gene are SQVTM and ANQGSEA. The CDR3 runs to 12 residues. The CDR3 coding sequence is TGCAGCGTGACGGGACAGGTCTATGGCTACACCTTC. Translated: CSVTGQVYGYTF. Using reference TRBV29-1 and TRBJ1-2 for the parts outside the CDR3, the full variable domain is SAVISQKPSRDICQRGTSLTIQCQVDSQVTMMFWYRQQPGQSLTLIATANQGSEATYESGFVIDKFPISRPNLTFSTLTVSNMSPEDSSIYLCSVTGQVYGYTFGSGTRLTVV.

The chain carries TRBV29-1 and TRBJ1-1; perhaps TRBD1 as D (5 bases). Germline V gene lookup returns CDR1 SQVTM and CDR2 ANQGSEA. Deletions cut 6 bases from V and 5 bases from J, with 13 bases between. CDR3 size: 12 residues. CDR3 sequence reads: CSVQQERTEAFF. CDR3 DNA: TGCAGCGTCCAACAGGAGAGAACTGAAGCTTTCTTT.

This clonotype ranks as medium-sized. The rearrangement joins TRBV28 to TRBJ1-2; 12 nucleotides align to TRBD1. The CDR3 length is 17 residues. CDR1 and CDR2 (germline): MDHEN, SYDVKM. The V gene end was trimmed by 3 bases and the J gene end by 5 bases; junction bases not matched to a gene: 10. CDR3: CASSFTGTGGSRYGYTF. CDR3 DNA: TGTGCCAGCAGTTTCACCGGGACAGGGGGCTCGAGGTATGGCTACACCTTC.

By sample fraction, this clonotype is medium-sized (0.01 to 0.1%). The chain combines TRBV5-6 with TRBJ1-6; TRBD1 might be the D (5 bases). The V end was cut by 5 bases, the J end by 7 bases, with 13 bases between. This CDR3 contains 14 residues. Germline V gene data show CDR1 as SGHDT and CDR2 as YYEEEE. CDR3 loop: CASRVGRVNSPLHF. The CDR3 nucleotides read TGTGCCAGCAGAGTTGGCAGGGTAAATTCACCCCTCCACTTT.

Many counts were recorded for this clonotype. The chain links TRBV28 to TRBJ2-7; 8 positions match TRBD1. V lost 2 bases, J lost 4 bases, and 4 bases stayed unmatched. Germline V lookup: CDR1 MDHEN, CDR2 SYDVKM. CDR3 length: 14 residues. The CDR3: CASSLARGRYEQYF. The CDR3 DNA is TGTGCCAGCAGTTTAGCCAGGGGGCGTTACGAGCAGTACTTC.

This clonotype was observed many times. This chain joins TRBV7-2 and TRBJ2-2; 12 bases map to TRBD2. The CDR3 is 15 residues long. The germline CDR1 and CDR2 sequences are SGHTA and FQGNSA. V trimming: 7 bases; J trimming: 4 bases; junction bases outside the gene matches: 4. The CDR3 sequence: CASTPLAGGTGELFF. Written as DNA, the CDR3 is TGTGCCAGCACTCCACTAGCGGGAGGCACCGGGGAGCTGTTTTTT.